This T cell receptor beta chain was retrieved from a study of early T cells in non-severe SARS-CoV-2 infection. Study-wide background: Unsorted whole blood bulk RNA was sequenced, with unpaired chains. Findings and limits, study-wide: A preference for anti-spike CD8 responses marked VDJdb matching, which missed private and CD4 specificities.

This clonotype was counted at least ten times. Its antigen is as yet unknown. Individual cDNA molecules carried attached unique molecular identifiers. TCRdb passed the 5' RACE reads through MiXCR, listing each CDR3 protein once. There are about 30,000 distinct CDR3 sequences in the sample; around 5.1% occur only once, and roughly a quarter lies in the top ten. V was trimmed by 0 bases and J by 8 bases, leaving 10 bases between them. Germline CDR1 and CDR2: GTSNPN and SVGIG (reference sequence). There are 12 residues in the CDR3. The sample was whole blood. The receptor was isolated from an adult who was a healthcare worker with PCR-confirmed SARS-CoV-2 infection or an uninfected control (not recorded which). V and J are TRBV30 and TRBJ1-1, with D tentatively TRBD1 (6 bases). DNA for the CDR3: TGTGCCTGGAGTGTTCCTCAGGGGGAAGCTTTCTTT. It specifies CAWSVPQGEAFF. Variable domain in full (rest from reference TRBV30 and TRBJ1-1): SQTIHQWPATLVQPVGSPLSLECTVEGTSNPNLYWYRQAAGRGLQLLFYSVGIGQISSEVPQNLSASRPQDRQFILSSKKLLLSDSGFYLCAWSVPQGEAFFGQGTRLTVV.